A selection of T cell receptor beta chains follows, all from one sample in a study of blood T cells in healthy people across ages. TCRdb reprocessed the 5' RACE reads with MiXCR, giving one entry per CDR3 protein. This sample has roughly 2 million distinct CDR3 sequences, with less than 50% found just once. Source material: blood. Source of these receptors: a woman aged 40-49 years in good health. CDR3s include the opening cysteine and the closing phenylalanine or tryptophan. A D gene is named only where the DNA matches it firmly. The size entry is marked missing in some rows and otherwise reads once, few, many or a size class.

CDR3 DNA	CDR3 protein	clone size	D gene	V gene	J gene
TGTGCCAGCAGCTTAGGACTAGCGGGGGGCGGTAATGAGCAGTTCTTC	CASSLGLAGGGNEQFF	.	TRBD2	TRBV13	TRBJ2-1
TGTGTCAGCAGGACTAGCGGGGGGTCCTACGAGCAGTACTTC	CVSRTSGGSYEQYF	.	TRBD2	TRBV6-2/TRBV6-3	TRBJ2-7
TGTGCCAGCAGAAACCCGGGAGGCGTCGACCAAAAACTGTTTTTT	CASRNPGGVDQKLFF	few	.	TRBV6-2/TRBV6-3	TRBJ1-4
TGTGCCAGCAGCTACGACAGGGGGGTCTCACCTCTCCACTTT	CASSYDRGVSPLHF	.	TRBD1	TRBV7-2	TRBJ1-6
TGCAGCGTAACTCCGGGACAGGGGACCTATTATGGCTACACCTTC	CSVTPGQGTYYGYTF	.	TRBD1	TRBV29-1	TRBJ1-2
TGTGCCAGCTCACCACGGAACACCCGCTCCTACAATGAGCAGTTCTTC	CASSPRNTRSYNEQFF	few	.	TRBV18	TRBJ2-1
TGTGCCAGCAGCTTAAGGGTGGTGGCGACTAGCCCCTACGAGCAGTACTTC	CASSLRVVATSPYEQYF	few	TRBD2	TRBV7-2	TRBJ2-7
TGTGCCAGCAGCCGAGACGACAGACCCTCGGGCTATGGCTACACCTTC	CASSRDDRPSGYGYTF	.	.	TRBV9	TRBJ1-2
TGTGCCAGCAGCTTAGCCCCCCAGGCAGGTTGGTGGGACAATGAGCAGTTCTTC	CASSLAPQAGWWDNEQFF	few	.	TRBV7-2	TRBJ2-1
TGCGCCAGCAGCCAAGATTCGGTGGCTGGCTACACCTTC	CASSQDSVAGYTF	.	.	TRBV4-1	TRBJ1-2
TGTGCCAGCAGTTCCCGGTCGGGACAGGGGGTTACTAACTATGGCTACACCTTC	CASSSRSGQGVTNYGYTF	.	TRBD1	TRBV12-3/TRBV12-4	TRBJ1-2
TGTGCCAGCTCACCAAAGGGACAGGGCAACGAGCAGTACTTC	CASSPKGQGNEQYF	.	TRBD1	TRBV18	TRBJ2-7
TGTGCCAGCAGTGATGGGGTAGATCCCAAGACCCAGTACTTC	CASSDGVDPKTQYF	.	.	TRBV2	TRBJ2-5
TGTGCCAGCAGTCAAAGCAGGGGCGCATCCCCCTATGGCTACACCTTC	CASSQSRGASPYGYTF	few	.	TRBV27	TRBJ1-2
TGTGCCAGCAGTTTCATGGGTTCCTACGAGCAGTACTTC	CASSFMGSYEQYF	few	.	TRBV12-3/TRBV12-4	TRBJ2-7
TGTGCCAGCAGCCAAGATAGGTTGGGTTATGGCTACACCTTC	CASSQDRLGYGYTF	.	.	TRBV4-2	TRBJ1-2
TGTGCCAGCAGCCTAGGGACAGGGCCCACAATGAGGCAGTTCTTC	CASSLGTGPTMRQFF	few	TRBD1	TRBV14	TRBJ2-1
TGTGCCAGCAGTACCACAGGGAAAGAGACCCAGTACTTC	CASSTTGKETQYF	few	.	TRBV27	TRBJ2-5
TGTGCCAGCAGTTCGCAAATCCGGGCCCCTAATGAAAAACTGTTTTTT	CASSSQIRAPNEKLFF	.	.	TRBV6-6	TRBJ1-4
TGTGCCAGCAGCCAAAGGCCTTACAATGAGCAGTTCTTC	CASSQRPYNEQFF	.	.	TRBV3-1	TRBJ2-1
TGTGCCAGCAGGTTACTAACCTCGGGGCTATATTTT	CASRLLTSGLYF	.	.	TRBV28	TRBJ1-3
TGCAGTGCTAGAAAGCGTCAGTATGGAGATACGCAGTATTTT	CSARKRQYGDTQYF	.	.	TRBV20-1	TRBJ2-3
TGTGCCAGCAGTTACTCAACGGGACAGGGCCAAAACATTCAGTACTTC	CASSYSTGQGQNIQYF	.	TRBD1	TRBV6-2/TRBV6-3	TRBJ2-4
TGTGCCAGCAGTATGGAGATTTGGGAGACCCAGTACTTC	CASSMEIWETQYF	.	.	TRBV6-5	TRBJ2-5
TGTGCCAGTGGCGGATGGGAAGATACGCAGTATTTT	CASGGWEDTQYF	.	.	TRBV5-6	TRBJ2-3
TGTGCCAGCAGAACCTATGGGACGATAAATCAGCCCCAGCATTTT	CASRTYGTINQPQHF	few	.	TRBV28	TRBJ1-5
TGCGCCAGCAGTGGAACCGGGACAGGGTCAAATGAGCAGTTCTTC	CASSGTGTGSNEQFF	.	TRBD1	TRBV10-1	TRBJ2-1
TGTGCCAGCAGCGTAGGAGGTGGCCCAACCCACTATGGCTACACCTTC	CASSVGGGPTHYGYTF	.	.	TRBV9	TRBJ1-2
TGTGCCAGCAGCCCCAACGCCCAGGGGGCCTGCGAGCAGTACTTC	CASSPNAQGACEQYF	.	TRBD1	TRBV3-1	TRBJ2-7
TGCAGTGGACAGGCTCAAGAGACCCAGTACTTC	CSGQAQETQYF	few	.	TRBV20-1	TRBJ2-5
TGTGCCAGCAGTTACTCCAACAGGGGGGAGCAGTACTTC	CASSYSNRGEQYF	.	TRBD1	TRBV6-5	TRBJ2-7
TGTGCCAGCAGCTTAAGCCTAGCGGGAACTAAAGAGACCCAGTACTTC	CASSLSLAGTKETQYF	few	TRBD2	TRBV7-6	TRBJ2-5
TGCGCCAGCAGCCCGGTAGGAGGCTCACCCCTCCACTTT	CASSPVGGSPLHF	.	.	TRBV5-1	TRBJ1-6
TGCAGCGGCATAAGGGGCACAGATACGCAGTATTTT	CSGIRGTDTQYF	few	.	TRBV29-1	TRBJ2-3
TGTGCCAGCAGTTACTCGTTCAGTGGGGATCAGCCCCAGCATTTT	CASSYSFSGDQPQHF	once	.	TRBV6-6	TRBJ1-5
TGTGCCAGCAGCTCCCGGGTCTCGAGCTCCTACGAGCAGTACTTC	CASSSRVSSSYEQYF	.	.	TRBV13	TRBJ2-7
TGTGCCAGCAGTCCGGGAGATACAGGGGGCTGGGTCGGTCAGCCCCAGCATTTT	CASSPGDTGGWVGQPQHF	.	TRBD1	TRBV28	TRBJ1-5
TGTGCCAGCAGCCCCCGGGCTAGCGGTAACAATGAGCAGTTCTTC	CASSPRASGNNEQFF	.	TRBD2	TRBV9	TRBJ2-1
TGCGCCAGTTTCCCGGGACCCCCGAACAATGAGCAGTTCTTC	CASFPGPPNNEQFF	few	.	TRBV5-1	TRBJ2-1
TGCGCCAGCAGCCTACAGGGTGGGTCGGACGAGCAGTACTTC	CASSLQGGSDEQYF	few	.	TRBV4-1	TRBJ2-7
TGCAGTGTAATTTCCTACGAGCAGTACTTC	CSVISYEQYF	.	.	TRBV20-1	TRBJ2-7
TGTGCCAGCAGTTCCGTCAGGGGGGTCACAGATACGCAGTATTTT	CASSSVRGVTDTQYF	few	.	TRBV6-6	TRBJ2-3
TGCGCCAGCAGCCGCGACAGCCTCTCCTACGAGCAGTACTTC	CASSRDSLSYEQYF	many	.	TRBV4-1	TRBJ2-7
TGCGCCAGCAGCTTGGAAGGCAGGGGGATGGACGGGCAGTACTTC	CASSLEGRGMDGQYF	.	TRBD1	TRBV5-1	TRBJ2-7
TGTGCCACCAGTGATTCCAGTCAGCCCCAGCATTTT	CATSDSSQPQHF	.	.	TRBV24-1	TRBJ1-5
TGTGCCAGCAGCTTAGGCCCGGGGATCGAGACCCAGTACTTC	CASSLGPGIETQYF	.	.	TRBV7-2	TRBJ2-5
TGTGCCAGCAGGGAGACAGGGAAAGCCAAAAACATTCAGTACTTC	CASRETGKAKNIQYF	.	TRBD1	TRBV28	TRBJ2-4
TGTGCCAGTAGTACCGGACTAGCGGGCAGCTCAGATACGCAGTATTTT	CASSTGLAGSSDTQYF	.	TRBD2	TRBV19	TRBJ2-3
TGTGCCAGCAGCATAACCGGGACAGGGGGAGCCAAAAACATTCAGTACTTC	CASSITGTGGAKNIQYF	.	TRBD1	TRBV7-3	TRBJ2-4
TGTGCCAGCAGTTTCCCCACGAACATTCAGTACTTC	CASSFPTNIQYF	few	.	TRBV6-2/TRBV6-3	TRBJ2-4